This TCR beta chain is from a study of Ad26.COV2.S vaccination and SARS-CoV-2 variants. Noted treatment: approximately 18 received Ad26.COV2.S at low or high dose, single or two shots; 5 received placebo; per-sample allocation not given. After the first vaccine or placebo injection, samples were drawn on day 63. The assay was immunoSEQ multiplex PCR, and TCRdb's table has in-frame clones only and misses some. Altogether fewer than 500,000 clones are present, around 90% being singletons, with the ten largest covering 12%. CDR1 and CDR2 (germline): LGHNA, YNFKEQ. V dropped 1 base and J dropped 1; count of bases not matched to a gene: 12. The length of the CDR3 is 19 residues.

The receptor was derived from a person aged 18-60 years who received the Ad26.COV2.S COVID-19 vaccine or a placebo. The V call is TRBV4-2, the J call TRBJ1-1; 10 nucleotides line up with TRBD1. The source was peripheral blood, collected in a trial of Ad26.COV2.S vaccine versus placebo. The CDR3 coding sequence is TGTGCCAGCAGCCAAGGTTTCTCCGGACAGGGGGTCGGGAACACTGAAGCTTTCTTT. As protein: CASSQGFSGQGVGNTEAFF.